The 27 T cell receptor beta chains below were found in one sample sequenced in a study of blood T cell repertoires in COVID-19. Profiling relied on immunoSEQ multiplex PCR, and the TCRdb table lists in-frame clones only, not all of them. The repertoire includes about 64,000 clones, over 65% of them detected once, and around 14% sits in the top ten. The sequenced sample was peripheral blood. The origin of the receptors is a man in his fifties or sixties with COVID-19, enrolled during active disease.

The chain uses TRBV10-2 and TRBJ1-1; perhaps TRBD1 as D (6 bases). The germline V gene has CDR1 WSHSY and CDR2 SAAADI. Trimming took 7 bases from V and 4 from J, leaving 10 bases between them. The CDR3 has 12 amino acids. The CDR3 sequence is CASTQGSTEAFF. CDR3 in DNA: TGCGCCAGCACCCAGGGGTCCACTGAAGCTTTCTTT.

The rearrangement uses TRBV18 and TRBJ2-7; TRBD2 is a possible D gene (6 bases). CDR3 size: 12 residues. In germline, CDR1 is KGHSH, CDR2 LQKENI. The V gene lost 3 bases and the J gene lost 5 bases, with 8 bases spanning the gap. The CDR3 loop is CASSPSGDEQYF. The CDR3 bases are TGTGCCAGCTCACCCTCGGGGGACGAGCAGTACTTC.

The genes are TRBV3-1 (or the pseudogene TRBV3-2) and TRBJ2-1; 16 bases are a match to TRBD2. This CDR3 region has 16 residues. Germline CDR1 is LGHDT and CDR2 is YNNKEL (reference sequence). Germline trimming cut 5 bases from V and 7 bases from J; bases unmatched to any gene: 5. In nucleotides, the CDR3 is TGTGCCAGCAGCGAGGGGACTAGCGGGAGGGGAAATGAGCAGTTCTTC. Its protein product is CASSEGTSGRGNEQFF.

The V gene is TRBV11-2, the J gene TRBJ1-6; a weak D match, TRBD1 (5 bases). Germline V gene sequence: CDR1 SGHAT, CDR2 FQNNGV. The CDR3 is 18 residues long. The V and J ends lost 3 bases and 0 bases respectively, with 15 bases between them. Written as DNA, the CDR3 is TGTGCCAGCAGCTTTAAGGGCCGGAGGGGCTCCTATAATTCACCCCTCCACTTT. This sequence encodes CASSFKGRRGSYNSPLHF.

This clone is classed as hyperexpanded. This rearrangement joins TRBV19 to TRBJ2-7, with 9 bases fitting TRBD1. Trimming at V came to 5 bases and at J to 2 bases, leaving 4 bases not matched to a gene. Germline loops: CDR1 LNHDA, CDR2 SQIVND (reference sequence). This CDR3 has 14 residues. The CDR3 nucleotides read TGTGCCAGTAGTTTACAGGGGGCCACCTACGAGCAGTACTTC. Residues: CASSLQGATYEQYF.

DNA for the CDR3: TGTGCCAGCAGCCAGAAGGGGCGTCCTCACTACGAGCAGTACTTC. It yields the protein CASSQKGRPHYEQYF. The chain is built from TRBV11-2 and TRBJ2-7, with a possible D match to TRBD1 (5 bases). The CDR3 is 15 residues long. From germline, CDR1 is SGHAT and CDR2 FQNNGV. With 5 bases removed from V and 3 bases from J, the gap between germline ends came to 17 bases.

This sequence joins TRBV12-2 and TRBJ2-3; TRBD1 reflects the table's D call only, with no check against the DNA. TRBV12-2 is a recognized pseudogene. CDR3 length equals 10 residues. The CDR3 DNA reads TGTGCAGCAGAAACAGATACGCAGTATTTT. This gives the protein CAAETDTQYF.

The chain recombines TRBV4-1 with TRBJ2-1; D is ambiguous. The CDR3 covers 13 residues. Trimming removed 2 bases from V and 6 bases from J, with 8 bases in between. CDR1 MGHRA and CDR2 YSYEKL come from the germline V gene. The CDR3 DNA is TGCGCCAGCAGCCAAACTTCTAGCAATGAGCAGTTCTTC. Its protein is CASSQTSSNEQFF.

The rearrangement uses TRBV19 and TRBJ1-1; possibly TRBD1 for D (6 bases). Trimming shortened V by 4 bases and J by 3 bases, and 9 bases separated the two germline ends. Germline loops: CDR1 LNHDA, CDR2 SQIVND (reference sequence). This CDR3 comprises 13 residues. CDR3 in amino acids: CASSTGQHTEAFF. The CDR3, as DNA: TGTGCCAGTAGTACGGGACAACACACTGAAGCTTTCTTT.

The rearrangement joins TRBV7-3 to TRBJ1-1; D might be TRBD1 (5 bases). V lost 6 bases and J lost 1, with 15 bases in between. In germline, CDR1 is SGHTA, CDR2 FQGTGA. This CDR3 has 15 residues. For the CDR3, the DNA is TGTGCCAGCAGGTCTTCTGGGGCAGAGAACACTGAAGCTTTCTTT. Translation: CASRSSGAENTEAFF.

The chain joins TRBV29-1 to TRBJ2-3, with TRBD2 matching over 7 bases. CDR1 and CDR2 (germline): SQVTM, ANQGSEA. This CDR3 is 15 amino acids long. The V segment lost 6 bases and the J segment 7 bases; nucleotides outside the gene matches: 16. The CDR3 reads CSVDKESSGGNTQYF. Here the CDR3 DNA reads TGCAGCGTCGACAAAGAGTCTAGCGGAGGAAATACGCAGTATTTT.

The V gene is TRBV6-1, the J gene TRBJ2-7; maybe TRBD2 (5 bases). The CDR3 spans 14 residues. Trimming pared 3 bases from V and 6 bases from J, leaving 15 bases between. Germline CDR1 MNHNS, CDR2 SASEGT. In DNA form, the CDR3 reads TGTGCCAGCAGTGAGGGCGGGCCCAACGGCGAGCAGTACTTC. Protein sequence: CASSEGGPNGEQYF.

The J gene is TRBJ2-2, the V gene TRBV2, with 11 positions matching TRBD2. V lost 4 bases and J lost 5; bases outside the gene matches: 0. The CDR3 consists of 14 residues. Germline assignment: CDR1 SNHLY and CDR2 FYNNEI. CDR3 DNA sequence: TGTGCCAGCAGTGGACTAGCGGGAACCGGGGAGCTGTTTTTT. The encoded protein is CASSGLAGTGELFF. The whole variable domain, remainder taken from reference TRBV2 and TRBJ2-2, is EPEVTQTPSHQVTQMGQEVILRCVPISNHLYFYWYRQILGQKVEFLVSFYNNEISEKSEIFDDQFSVERPDGSNFTLKIRSTKLEDSAMYFCASSGLAGTGELFFGEGSRLTVL.

The chain carries TRBV27 and TRBJ2-6; the D is unclear. The V and J ends lost 8 bases and 0 bases respectively, with 5 bases between them. Germline V gene data show CDR1 as MNHEY and CDR2 as SMNVEV (reference sequence). There are 13 residues in the CDR3. The CDR3 is CASRSSGANVLTF. CDR3 in DNA: TGTGCCAGCCGGAGCTCTGGGGCCAACGTCCTGACTTTC.

The chain has TRBV5-1 and TRBJ1-6; 8 bases fit TRBD1. The CDR3 is 14 amino acids. Germline-derived CDR1 and CDR2 are SGHRS and YFSETQ. Trimming cost V 0 bases and J 8 bases; bases outside gene matches: 1. The CDR3 nucleotides read TGCGCCAGCAGCTTGGCACAGGGGGATTCACCCCTCCACTTT. Protein product: CASSLAQGDSPLHF.

The chain employs TRBV7-3 and TRBJ2-3; 10 positions match TRBD2. Germline assignment: CDR1 SGHTA and CDR2 FQGTGA. V dropped 5 bases and J dropped 4; count of bases not matched to a gene: 9. The CDR3 is 16 residues long. The CDR3 coding sequence is TGTGCCAGCAGCCAGACTAGCGGGTTTACTCCAGATACGCAGTATTTT. This gives the protein CASSQTSGFTPDTQYF. Together with reference TRBV7-3 and TRBJ2-3, the CDR3 gives the full variable domain: GAGVSQTPSNKVTEKGKYVELRCDPISGHTALYWYRQSLGQGPEFLIYFQGTGAADDSGLPNDRFFAVRPEGSVSTLKIQRTERGDSAVYLCASSQTSGFTPDTQYFGPGTRLTVL.

The rearrangement links TRBV9 to TRBJ2-3; a possible D gene is TRBD2 (5 bases). Per the germline V gene, CDR1 is SGDLS and CDR2 is YYNGEE. CDR3 size: 15 residues. Between the trimmed V and J ends, which lost 4 bases and 2 bases, there was a span of 14 bases. Here the CDR3 DNA reads TGTGCCAGCAGCCCCGGTGGGAGACTCACAGATACGCAGTATTTT. Encoded protein: CASSPGGRLTDTQYF.

This rearrangement joins TRBV7-6 to TRBJ2-7; 8 nucleotides align to TRBD1. The V gene end was trimmed by 0 bases and the J gene end by 7 bases; junction bases not matched to a gene: 5. Looked up from germline, CDR1 is SGHVS and CDR2 is FNYEAQ. The CDR3 covers 14 residues. The CDR3 sequence is CASSLAQGAREQYF. CDR3 DNA: TGTGCCAGCAGCTTAGCTCAGGGGGCTCGAGAGCAGTACTTC. Together with reference TRBV7-6 and TRBJ2-7, the CDR3 gives the full variable domain: GAGVSQSPRYKVTKRGQDVALRCDPISGHVSLYWYRQALGQGPEFLTYFNYEAQQDKSGLPNDRFSAERPEGSISTLTIQRTEQRDSAMYRCASSLAQGAREQYFGPGTRLTVT.

This chain uses TRBV12-3 or TRBV12-4 with TRBJ2-6; D gene unclear. The ends were cut back, 6 bases at V and 1 base at J, with 4 bases in the middle. The CDR3 loop spans 13 amino acids. The CDR3 DNA reads TGTGCCAGCAGCCATTCTGGGGCCAACGTCCTGACTTTC. Its translation is CASSHSGANVLTF.

This chain joins TRBV10-1 and TRBJ2-3; TRBD2 is a possible D gene (6 bases). Trimming removed 4 bases at V and 2 bases at J, with 13 bases between. CDR1 and CDR2 (germline): WNHNN, SYGVQD (reference sequence). The CDR3 is 15 residues long. The CDR3 loop reads CASSAGDGPTDTQYF. DNA of the CDR3: TGCGCCAGCAGTGCGGGGGACGGGCCCACAGATACGCAGTATTTT.

In its sample, this clone was seen a few times. The chain is built from TRBV27 and TRBJ2-5, with 10 bases lining up with TRBD2. The CDR3 runs 15 residues. The V and J ends lost 5 bases and 5 bases, in that order; junction bases with no gene match: 8. CDR1 and CDR2 (germline): MNHEY, SMNVEV (reference sequence). The DNA of the CDR3 is TGTGCCAGCAGTAAGTCTTTAGCGGGAGGCGAGACCCAGTACTTC. This translates into CASSKSLAGGETQYF.

The chain links TRBV3-1 (or the pseudogene TRBV3-2) to TRBJ2-5, with TRBD2 matching 7 bases. The CDR3 runs 12 residues. J was trimmed by 5 bases and V by 4 bases; bases with no gene match: 1. The V gene's germline CDR1 is LGHDT and CDR2 YNNKEL (reference sequence). The CDR3 bases are TGTGCCAGCAGCCCCGGGGGGGAGACCCAGTACTTC. It translates to CASSPGGETQYF.

This sequence joins TRBV18 and TRBJ1-2; D uncertain. Trimming cost V 2 bases and J 4 bases, with 8 bases left between them. Germline V gives CDR1 KGHSH, CDR2 LQKENI. The CDR3 is made up of 13 amino acids. The CDR3 loop reads CASSPDKSYGYTF. CDR3 nucleotide sequence: TGTGCCAGCTCACCAGACAAGTCCTATGGCTACACCTTC.

The chain has TRBV28 and TRBJ2-5; D remains ambiguous. Germline assignment: CDR1 MDHEN and CDR2 SYDVKM. V was cut by 7 bases and J by 7 bases, with 13 bases left in between. The CDR3 covers 12 residues. This CDR3 reads CASTSRSRTQYF. CDR3 nucleotide sequence: TGTGCCAGCACCTCCCGGTCGCGGACCCAGTACTTC.

This clone came up a few times. The chain joins TRBV10-3 to TRBJ2-4, with 7 bases identical to TRBD1. The CDR3 runs to 16 residues. Germline V gene sequence: CDR1 ENHRY, CDR2 SYGVKD. V trimming: 0 bases; J trimming: 3 bases; junction bases outside the gene matches: 5. CDR3 sequence: CAISESGQQVKNIQYF. For the CDR3, the DNA is TGTGCCATCAGTGAGTCGGGACAGCAAGTCAAAAACATTCAGTACTTC.

In DNA form, the CDR3 reads TGTGCCAGCAGCTTAACACAGGGACCCGAGCAGTACTTC. This gives the protein CASSLTQGPEQYF. V gene TRBV7-9 combines with J gene TRBJ2-7; possible D gene TRBD1, 6 bases. Trimming took 2 bases from V and 6 from J, leaving 11 bases between them. This CDR3 region has 13 residues. Germline values: CDR1 SEHNR, CDR2 FQNEAQ (reference sequence).

The V gene is TRBV29-1, the J gene TRBJ1-5, with no clear D. Trimming removed 1 base at V and 4 bases at J, with 5 bases between. Germline V gene lookup returns CDR1 SQVTM and CDR2 ANQGSEA. This CDR3 region has 12 residues. The CDR3, as DNA: TGCAGCGTTGAAGGCACAAATCAGCCCCAGCATTTT. Protein: CSVEGTNQPQHF.